The 29 T cell receptor beta chains presented below share a single source sample, sequenced in a study of blood T cells in healthy people across ages. It was with a sample-barcoded 5' primer and a J-beta primer mix that a second PCR of roughly 7 to 12 cycles was run. Each CDR3 protein is one row after TCRdb ran MiXCR on the 5' RACE reads. The sample holds 700,000 to 1,000,000 distinct CDR3 sequences, more than 40% seen once. The specimen sequenced was blood. The receptors originated from a man aged 60 to 69 in good health.

This chain connects TRBV18 to TRBJ2-5, with TRBD1 identical over 7 bases. This CDR3 is 16 amino acids long. V trimming: 2 bases; J trimming: 0 bases; junction bases outside the gene matches: 6. CDR1 and CDR2 (germline): KGHSH, LQKENI. For the CDR3, the DNA is TGTGCCAGCTCACCAGCGCAGGGGGTAAACCAAGAGACCCAGTACTTC. Amino acid sequence: CASSPAQGVNQETQYF.

A few counts support this clonotype. The V and J genes are TRBV28 and TRBJ2-6; possible D gene TRBD1, 6 bases. From germline, CDR1 is MDHEN and CDR2 SYDVKM. This CDR3 comprises 17 residues. Trimming pared 8 bases from V and 1 base from J, leaving 18 bases between. DNA of the CDR3: TGTGCCAGCCGCTCTCCGGGACACACATCTGGGGCCAACGTCCTGACTTTC. Its translation is CASRSPGHTSGANVLTF.

This clonotype has more than one count but fewer than ten. The CDR3 coding sequence is TGTGCCAGCAGGAAACAGGGTATAGGAACAGATACGCAGTATTTT. Encoded protein: CASRKQGIGTDTQYF. The chain employs TRBV2 and TRBJ2-3, with a tentative D call TRBD1 (6 bases). Germline V lookup: CDR1 SNHLY, CDR2 FYNNEI. The CDR3 runs 15 residues. Trimming removed 6 bases from V and 3 bases from J, with 16 bases in between.

V is TRBV29-1 and J is TRBJ2-7; possibly TRBD2 for D (6 bases). Germline V gene sequence: CDR1 SQVTM, CDR2 ANQGSEA. Trimming stripped 2 bases from V and 2 bases from J, with 13 bases between. This CDR3 is 14 amino acids long. The CDR3 region is CSVELGRGPYEQYF. The CDR3 nucleotides read TGCAGCGTTGAATTGGGGCGGGGACCCTACGAGCAGTACTTC.

The chain combines TRBV4-1 with TRBJ2-1, with TRBD2 matching 8 bases. This CDR3 contains 16 residues. After removal of 0 bases from V and 2 bases from J, the junction contained 3 bases not matched to a gene. The germline CDR1 and CDR2 sequences are MGHRA and YSYEKL. The CDR3, as DNA: TGCGCCAGCAGCCAAGAAGGAGCGGGGGCCTACAATGAGCAGTTCTTC. This translates into CASSQEGAGAYNEQFF.

This chain links TRBV2 with TRBJ1-6; D not certain. The CDR3 covers 14 residues. Trimming left V 3 bases short and J 10 bases short, with 13 bases between. The germline CDR1 and CDR2 sequences are SNHLY and FYNNEI. CDR3 sequence (DNA): TGTGCCAGCAGTGAGGCGGTTATTGTGTCACCCCTCCACTTT. This codes for CASSEAVIVSPLHF.

This clonotype was seen a few times. The chain joins TRBV10-3 to TRBJ1-1, with D unclear. This CDR3 is 13 amino acids long. V lost 6 bases to trimming and J lost 1 base, with 9 bases between them. Germline values: CDR1 ENHRY, CDR2 SYGVKD. CDR3 residues: CAIRLGGNTEAFF. CDR3 DNA sequence: TGTGCCATCAGGTTGGGAGGGAACACTGAAGCTTTCTTT.

The table lists this clonotype with a few counts. The gene calls are TRBV7-2 and TRBJ1-2; D remains ambiguous. This CDR3 is 14 amino acids long. V was clipped by 1 base and J by 3 bases, with 9 bases between them. From germline, CDR1 is SGHTA and CDR2 FQGNSA. CDR3 DNA: TGTGCCAGCAGCTTAGAAATCGGTGACTATGGCTACACCTTC. This translates into CASSLEIGDYGYTF.

This rearrangement joins TRBV12-3 or TRBV12-4 to TRBJ2-3; D might be TRBD2 (5 bases). V was shortened by 6 bases and J by 7 bases, with 11 bases between the two germline ends. CDR3 length: 12 residues. The CDR3 is CASSISVYTQYF. As DNA, the CDR3 is TGTGCCAGCAGCATTAGCGTATATACGCAGTATTTT.

This clonotype turned up a few times. The rearrangement links TRBV29-1 to TRBJ2-2, with 9 nucleotides matching TRBD1. V trimming: 6 bases; J trimming: 5 bases; junction bases outside the gene matches: 7. The germline V gene encodes CDR1 SQVTM and CDR2 ANQGSEA. There are 14 residues in the CDR3. CDR3 region: CSVVQGAKTGELFF. As DNA, the CDR3 is TGCAGCGTCGTACAGGGGGCCAAAACCGGGGAGCTGTTTTTT.

This clonotype was observed a few times. The chain recombines TRBV5-5 with TRBJ2-5; no definite D call. TRBJ2-7 explains the end of the DNA better; the J call may be wrong. Germline CDR1 SGHKS, CDR2 YYEKEE (reference sequence). CDR3 length: 14 amino acids. In DNA, the CDR3 is TGTGCCAGCAGCTTGTTGGGATCACCCGGCGAGCAGTACTTC. Translating it yields CASSLLGSPGEQYF.

The chain recombines TRBV27 with TRBJ2-7; tentatively, D is TRBD1 (6 bases). With 5 bases removed from V and 2 bases from J, the gap between germline ends came to 16 bases. This CDR3 has 15 amino acids. The germline gives CDR1 MNHEY, CDR2 SMNVEV (reference sequence). The CDR3 region is CASSPQGTGTYEQYF. The CDR3 DNA is TGTGCCAGCAGTCCACAGGGTACGGGGACCTACGAGCAGTACTTC.

The rearrangement uses TRBV5-1 and TRBJ2-7; the D is unclear. The germline CDR1 and CDR2 sequences are SGHRS and YFSETQ. The CDR3 totals 17 residues. Trimming pared 3 bases from V and 2 bases from J, leaving 21 bases between. The CDR3 DNA is TGCGCCAGCAGCTCTGGTGGGCGCGGTGTTGGGGCCTACGAGCAGTACTTC. This translates into CASSSGGRGVGAYEQYF.

The chain employs TRBV7-9 and TRBJ2-4; D is perhaps TRBD1 (6 bases). Matching the DNA end better, TRBJ2-7 makes the J call doubtful. CDR3 length: 13 residues. Germline V gene lookup returns CDR1 SEHNR and CDR2 FQNEAQ (reference sequence). This chain's CDR3 is CASSYRGTYEQYF. The CDR3 DNA sequence: TGTGCCAGCAGCTATAGGGGGACCTACGAGCAGTACTTC.

Points on this clonotype: One junction end disagrees with the germline gene, perhaps due to a read error. The chain joins TRBV9 to TRBJ1-2; tentatively, D is TRBD1 (6 bases). Germline V gene lookup returns CDR1 SGDLS and CDR2 YYNGEE. This CDR3 spans 15 amino acids. CDR3 sequence: CVSSVADRILYGYTF. The CDR3, as DNA: TGTGTCAGCAGCGTTGCTGACAGGATATTATATGGCTACACCTTC.

This chain connects TRBV4-1 to TRBJ2-6; no clear D. The V end lost 0 bases, the J end lost 0 bases, and 9 bases lay between the germline ends. The germline V gene encodes CDR1 MGHRA and CDR2 YSYEKL. This CDR3 region has 17 residues. CDR3: CASSQDHKRSGANVLTF. The CDR3 DNA sequence: TGCGCCAGCAGCCAAGATCATAAACGCTCTGGGGCCAACGTCCTGACTTTC.

The genes are TRBV7-2 and TRBJ1-2; no reliable D call. This CDR3 has 15 residues. Trimming removed 5 bases from V and 3 bases from J, with 16 bases in between. The germline V gene encodes CDR1 SGHTA and CDR2 FQGNSA. The CDR3 region is CASSIQTGSDYGYTF. DNA of the CDR3: TGTGCCAGCAGCATCCAGACGGGGTCGGACTATGGCTACACCTTC.

This clonotype has only a few counts. This sequence joins TRBV20-1 and TRBJ2-1; D gene unclear. The CDR3 contains 12 residues. Between the trimmed V and J ends, which lost 6 bases and 7 bases, there was a span of 13 bases. Germline-derived CDR1 and CDR2 are DFQATT and SNEGSKA (reference sequence). CDR3 amino acids: CSATPLGNEQFF. The CDR3 DNA reads as TGCAGTGCAACGCCACTTGGGAATGAGCAGTTCTTC.

Turning to this clonotype: One end of the junction is discordant with germline, which a read error may explain. The chain recombines TRBV5-1 with TRBJ1-6, with 8 bases matching TRBD1. Germline CDR1 and CDR2: SGHRS and YFSETQ. This CDR3 region has 15 residues. In DNA, the CDR3 is TGCGCCAGCAGCACCGGACAGGGCTATAATTCACTCCTCCACTTT. Translating gives CASSTGQGYNSLLHF.

V gene TRBV11-2 combines with J gene TRBJ2-1, with 7 bases matching TRBD1. The J call may be wrong; the DNA end is better matched by TRBJ2-7. CDR3 size: 17 residues. Germline lookup yields CDR1 SGHAT and CDR2 FQNNGV. The CDR3 DNA is TGTGCCAGCAGCTTAGGTCTAGGGGGCGGTTATTACAATGAGCAGTACTTC. Translating it yields CASSLGLGGGYYNEQYF.

V usage is TRBV29-1 and J usage is TRBJ2-5; D might be TRBD1 (6 bases). CDR1 is SQVTM and CDR2 is ANQGSEA in the germline V gene. The CDR3 has 12 amino acids. Trimming stripped 6 bases from V and 4 bases from J, with 12 bases between. The CDR3 nucleotides read TGCAGCGTCGACACAGGGCGAGAGACCCAGTACTTC. Translated: CSVDTGRETQYF.

This clonotype was recorded once. The chain carries TRBV4-3 and TRBJ2-1; D might be TRBD1 (5 bases). This CDR3 comprises 17 residues. From germline, CDR1 is LGHNA and CDR2 YSLEER. V was shortened by 1 base and J by 0 bases, with 13 bases between the two germline ends. The CDR3: CASSQAPPRGSYNEQFF. The CDR3 nucleotides are TGCGCCAGCAGCCAAGCCCCCCCAAGGGGCTCCTACAATGAGCAGTTCTTC.

This chain links TRBV7-2 with TRBJ2-3, with 8 positions matching TRBD2. The CDR3 has 17 residues. CDR1 is SGHTA, CDR2 FQGNSA, per germline. J gave up 3 bases and V 5 bases, and 13 bases lay outside the gene matches. CDR3 in amino acids: CASSATGTRLGTDTQYF. The CDR3 coding sequence is TGTGCCAGCAGCGCAACCGGGACTAGATTGGGTACAGATACGCAGTATTTT.

This chain links TRBV25-1 with TRBJ1-6; D call uncertain. The germline V gene has CDR1 MGHDK and CDR2 SYGVNS. CDR3 length: 13 amino acids. V was clipped by 3 bases and J by 7 bases, with 7 bases between them. For the CDR3, the DNA is TGTGCCAGCAGTGAGACAATCAATTCACCCCTCCACTTT. Translating gives CASSETINSPLHF.

This clonotype showed up just a few times. A much bigger clone sits one base away, suggesting this may be a read error. The chain recombines TRBV7-2 with TRBJ2-7, with D unclear. The V gene's germline CDR1 is SGHTA and CDR2 FQGNSA. V shed 3 bases and J shed 3 bases, with 15 bases lying between them. The CDR3 spans 15 residues. CDR3 in amino acids: CASSLAPGSHYEQYF. The CDR3, as DNA: TGTGCCAGCAGCTTGGCACCCGGGTCGCACTACGAGCAGTACTTC.

The chain uses TRBV30 and TRBJ2-5; 8 bases are shared with TRBD1. There are 13 residues in the CDR3. Germline V CDR1 and CDR2: GTSNPN, SVGIG (reference sequence). V lost 2 bases to trimming and J lost 4 bases; unmatched junction nucleotides: 3. The CDR3 coding sequence is TGTGCCTGGAGTTATACAGGGGGAGAGACCCAGTACTTC. Its protein product is CAWSYTGGETQYF. Drawing the rest from reference TRBV30 and TRBJ2-5, the complete variable domain is SQTIHQWPATLVQPVGSPLSLECTVEGTSNPNLYWYRQAAGRGLQLLFYSVGIGQISSEVPQNLSASRPQDRQFILSSKKLLLSDSGFYLCAWSYTGGETQYFGPGTRLLVL.

This chain links TRBV14 with TRBJ2-7; 8 nucleotides align to TRBD2. After removal of 4 bases from V and 6 bases from J, the junction contained 11 bases not matched to a gene. The CDR3 is made up of 15 amino acids. Germline V gives CDR1 SGHDN, CDR2 FVKESK. DNA for the CDR3: TGTGCCAGCAGCCGCGGACTAGCTAAATCTCGCGAGCAGTACTTC. Translation gives CASSRGLAKSREQYF. Together with reference TRBV14 and TRBJ2-7, the CDR3 gives the full variable domain: EAGVTQFPSHSVIEKGQTVTLRCDPISGHDNLYWYRRVMGKEIKFLLHFVKESKQDESGMPNNRFLAERTGGTYSTLKVQPAELEDSGVYFCASSRGLAKSREQYFGPGTRLTVT.

This chain links TRBV6-5 with TRBJ2-4; 10 bases match TRBD2. The end of the DNA aligns better with TRBJ2-7, so the J call may be wrong. The CDR3 has 17 residues. Germline CDR1 reads MNHEY; CDR2 reads SVGAGI. The DNA for the CDR3 is TGTGCCAGCAGTTACTCCGCTAGCGGGGGCAAAGGGTACGAGCAGTACTTC. It encodes CASSYSASGGKGYEQYF.

In DNA form, the CDR3 reads TGTGCCAGCAGTTACGGAGGGGCTGGAGCTAACTATGGCTACACCTTC. It yields the protein CASSYGGAGANYGYTF. This chain joins TRBV6-5 and TRBJ1-2, with TRBD1 as a possible D gene (5 bases). CDR1 is MNHEY, CDR2 SVGAGI, per germline. Trimming removed 2 bases at V and 0 bases at J, with 13 bases between. This CDR3 contains 16 residues.